Presented here are 8 T cell receptor beta chains from one specimen sequenced in a study of blood T cell repertoires in COVID-19. TCRdb's copy holds only in-frame clones and misses some; the assay was immunoSEQ multiplex PCR. The sample contains hundreds of thousands of clones, roughly 87% of which appear only once. Material: PBMCs or T cells enriched from blood (not recorded which). Source of these receptors: a young woman who had recovered from COVID-19.

This chain links TRBV13 with TRBJ2-3; D call uncertain. The V end lost 2 bases, the J end lost 3 bases, and 6 bases lay between the germline ends. From germline, CDR1 is PRHDT and CDR2 FYEKMQ (reference sequence). This CDR3 spans 13 amino acids. The CDR3, as DNA: TGTGCCAGCAGCTTAACGAGAACAGATACGCAGTATTTT. This encodes CASSLTRTDTQYF.

V usage is TRBV5-5 and J usage is TRBJ2-3; no definite D call. Between the trimmed V and J ends, which lost 4 bases and 0 bases, there was a span of 6 bases. CDR3 length: 13 residues. The germline V gene encodes CDR1 SGHKS and CDR2 YYEKEE (reference sequence). CDR3 DNA: TGTGCCAGCAGCCCCCCTAGCACAGATACGCAGTATTTT. It codes for CASSPPSTDTQYF.

The rearrangement joins TRBV7-2 to TRBJ1-2, with 7 bases that match TRBD1. CDR1 and CDR2 (germline): SGHTA, FQGNSA. Trimming cost V 4 bases and J 0 bases; bases outside gene matches: 11. This CDR3 contains 17 residues. The CDR3 spells CASSSRTGGHANYGYTF. The CDR3 DNA is TGTGCCAGCAGCTCACGGACAGGCGGTCACGCTAACTATGGCTACACCTTC.

This clone was seen a few times. The chain recombines TRBV9 with TRBJ2-1, with 12 bases matching TRBD2. Trimming at V came to 3 bases and at J to 4 bases, leaving 2 bases not matched to a gene. This CDR3 has 15 amino acids. Germline V gives CDR1 SGDLS, CDR2 YYNGEE. The CDR3 reads CASSDGTSGYNEQFF. Here the CDR3 DNA reads TGTGCCAGCAGCGACGGGACTAGCGGGTACAATGAGCAGTTCTTC.

The chain uses TRBV7-3 and TRBJ2-3, with 12 positions matching TRBD2. The CDR3 runs to 15 residues. In germline, CDR1 is SGHTA, CDR2 FQGTGA. The ends lost 6 bases at V and 4 bases at J; junction bases unmatched: 5. CDR3 protein: CASRLLAGGSDTQYF. CDR3 sequence (DNA): TGTGCCAGCAGACTACTAGCGGGAGGATCAGATACGCAGTATTTT.

The V call is TRBV10-3, the J call TRBJ1-2, with a possible D match to TRBD1 (6 bases). This CDR3 region has 15 residues. V lost 7 bases to trimming and J lost 3 bases, with 18 bases between them. The germline CDR1 and CDR2 sequences are ENHRY and SYGVKD. CDR3 amino acids: CAITRQPSGDYGYTF. In nucleotides, the CDR3 is TGTGCCATCACCCGACAGCCCTCAGGGGACTATGGCTACACCTTC.

The V and J genes are TRBV28 and TRBJ2-3; 8 bases fit TRBD2. The CDR3 covers 15 residues. Trimming removed 8 bases from V and 2 bases from J; junction bases left unmatched: 9. The germline V gene has CDR1 MDHEN and CDR2 SYDVKM. Here the CDR3 reads CASANSGGNTDTQYF. The DNA for the CDR3 is TGTGCCAGCGCCAACTCGGGGGGGAACACAGATACGCAGTATTTT.

The J gene is TRBJ1-6, the V gene TRBV7-2; weak D call: TRBD1 (6 bases). CDR3 length: 15 amino acids. V lost 3 bases and J lost 3, with 9 bases in between. Germline V CDR1 and CDR2: SGHTA, FQGNSA. For the CDR3, the DNA is TGTGCCAGCAGCTTTGGGGGCTTCTATAATTCACCCCTCCACTTT. Translation: CASSFGGFYNSPLHF.